These 2 T cell receptor beta chains originate from one sample sequenced in a study of cytomegalovirus exposure and HLA in healthy donors. The PCR had 60 Vbeta and 13 Jbeta primers. The assay was immunoSEQ multiplex PCR, and TCRdb's table has in-frame clones only and misses some. Here the sample spans about 99,000 clones, around 77% being singletons. Sequenced sample: PBMCs. The receptors stem from a man aged 40-49 years in good health and CMV-seronegative.

The CDR3 DNA is TGTGCCAGCAAACCCCGGAAACTAGCGGGGCCCGGGGAGCTGTTTTTT. It codes for CASKPRKLAGPGELFF. The genes are TRBV7-8 and TRBJ2-2, with 10 bases identical to TRBD2. The germline CDR1 and CDR2 sequences are SGHVS and FQNEAQ. The CDR3 runs to 16 residues. J was trimmed by 6 bases and V by 7 bases; bases with no gene match: 11.

The count of this clone is one. The chain has TRBV15 and TRBJ1-1; 7 bases fit TRBD1. With V trimmed by 7 bases and J by 4 bases, 12 bases remained unmatched. CDR3 length equals 15 residues. Germline V gene sequence: CDR1 LNHNV, CDR2 YYDKDF (reference sequence). DNA of the CDR3: TGTGCCACCACCAAAGACCTACAGGGGTTCACTGAAGCTTTCTTT. Translating it yields CATTKDLQGFTEAFF. The full variable domain, its missing parts supplied by reference TRBV15 and TRBJ1-1, is DAMVIQNPRYQVTQFGKPVTLSCSQTLNHNVMYWYQQKSSQAPKLLFHYYDKDFNNEADTPDNFQSRRPNTSFCFLDIRSPGLGDTAMYLCATTKDLQGFTEAFFGQGTRLTVV.